The present T cell receptor beta chain was sequenced within a study of T cell responses to AZD1222 COVID-19 vaccine. Overall study results and limits: Repertoire sampling was restricted to post-peak T cell response timepoints. Most donors were white British and more were female, and clonal diversity was possibly underestimated. Spike-specific TCRs gained breadth and depth after people received two AZD1222 doses.

It was second doses at about 4 or about 12 weeks that were pooled. The protocol was immunoSEQ multiplex PCR, while the TCRdb copy is restricted to in-frame clones and leaves out a portion. Seen here are around 140,000 clones, just over 85% observed once, and the top ten hold approximately 5%. With respect to this clone: The antigen is unknown.

This receptor was identified in an adult who received the AZD1222 COVID-19 vaccine. Source: peripheral blood, taken 28 days after the second AZD1222 dose.

The CDR3 bases are TGTGCCAGCAGCTTGGGGCCGGGGCGAGTTTCCTACGAGCAGTACTTC. Translation: CASSLGPGRVSYEQYF. The genes are TRBV5-6 and TRBJ2-7; either TRBD1 or TRBD2 may supply D (5 bases each). V lost 0 bases and J 1 base, leaving 14 bases between the germline ends. CDR1 and CDR2 (germline): SGHDT, YYEEEE. This CDR3 is 16 amino acids long. The full variable domain, rest sourced from reference TRBV5-6 and TRBJ2-7, is DAGVTQSPTHLIKTRGQQVTLRCSPKSGHDTVSWYQQALGQGPQFIFQYYEEEERQRGNFPDRFSGHQFPNYSSELNVNALLLGDSALYLCASSLGPGRVSYEQYFGPGTRLTVT.